This is a list of T cell receptor beta chains from one sample in a study of PD-1 blockade in classical Hodgkin lymphoma. TCRdb's table, derived via immunoSEQ multiplex PCR, lists solely in-frame clones and lacks some. This sample has roughly 70,000 clones; about 93% occur once, and the top ten carry about 2.6%. The specimen sequenced was peripheral blood mononuclear cells (PBMCs). These receptors were collected from a human donor with classical Hodgkin lymphoma. CDR3s include the opening cysteine and the closing phenylalanine or tryptophan. Fields, in order: D gene, J gene, clone size, V gene, CDR3 DNA, CDR3 protein. A D gene is named only where the DNA matches it firmly. Expanded clones get a size class; other rows say once, few or many, or leave the size out.

>NA|TRBJ2-5|NA|TRBV28
TGTGCCAGCAGCTTTGAAAAATATGGGGGGGCTCAAGAGACCCAGTACTTC
CASSFEKYGGAQETQYF
>TRBD1|TRBJ2-2|NA|TRBV28
TGTGCCAGCAGTTTAACAGGGGCCACCGGGGAGCTGTTTTTT
CASSLTGATGELFF
>NA|TRBJ2-2|NA|TRBV9
TGTGCCAGCAGCCCTGGCGCTGGGGCCCTAAACACCGGGGAGCTGTTTTTT
CASSPGAGALNTGELFF
>NA|TRBJ1-2|NA|TRBV12-5
TGTGCTAGTGCTGGGCGTGGCTATGGCTACACCTTC
CASAGRGYGYTF
>NA|TRBJ1-2|NA|TRBV18
TGTGCCAGCTCACCACCGGGGCTCGGCTATGGCTACACCTTC
CASSPPGLGYGYTF
>TRBD1|TRBJ2-5|NA|TRBV11-1
TGTGCCAGCAGCCCGTGGAAAGACAGGGATCAAGAGACCCAGTACTTC
CASSPWKDRDQETQYF
>TRBD1|TRBJ1-1|NA|TRBV10-2
TGCGCCAGCAGTAAACGGACAGGGGGGACTGAAGCTTTCTTT
CASSKRTGGTEAFF
>TRBD2|TRBJ2-1|NA|TRBV9
TGTGCCAGCAGCCCCACCTCTGGGAGGGCGACATACAATGAGCAGTTCTTC
CASSPTSGRATYNEQFF
>TRBD1|TRBJ1-2|NA|TRBV6-1
TGTGCCAGCAAACCAACAGGGGTAATTTCATATGGCTACACCTTC
CASKPTGVISYGYTF
>NA|TRBJ2-1|NA|TRBV29-1
TGCAGCGTTGAGGGGGAACGGGCATTACTTAATGAGCAGTTCTTC
CSVEGERALLNEQFF
>TRBD1|TRBJ1-4|NA|TRBV5-1
TGCGCCAGCAGCCCAGGGACAGAAGAAAAACTGTTTTTT
CASSPGTEEKLFF
>NA|TRBJ1-1|NA|TRBV10-2
TGCGCCAGCAGTGGTCTGGGAGGGACTGAAGCTTTCTTT
CASSGLGGTEAFF
>NA|TRBJ2-1|NA|TRBV5-6
TGTGCCAGCATCCCAGGGAGCTTCTCCTACAATGAGCAGTTCTTC
CASIPGSFSYNEQFF
>TRBD2|TRBJ2-5|NA|TRBV7-3
TGTGCCAGCAGCCTAGCGGGGGGGCCTTTGGAGACCCAGTACTTC
CASSLAGGPLETQYF
>NA|TRBJ2-5|NA|TRBV11-3
TGTGCCAGCAGCGAGGGACCGATCGGGGAGACCCAGTACTTC
CASSEGPIGETQYF
>TRBD1|TRBJ2-7|few|TRBV10-2
TGCGCCAGCCGGGGACAGCCGGGCCCCTACGAGCAGTACTTC
CASRGQPGPYEQYF
>NA|TRBJ1-5|NA|TRBV5-1
TGCGCCAGCAGCTTGGAGGGGGGGTATAGGCAGCCCCAGCATTTT
CASSLEGGYRQPQHF
>TRBD1|TRBJ1-5|NA|TRBV28
TGTGCCAGCAGTTTTGGGACAGGTAATCAGCCCCAGCATTTT
CASSFGTGNQPQHF
>NA|TRBJ2-3|NA|TRBV15
TGTGCCACCAGCAGGTCGCTAGTCGGGGTCACAGATACGCAGTATTTT
CATSRSLVGVTDTQYF
>NA|TRBJ2-5|NA|TRBV11-3
TGTGCCAGCAGCACACCCCCCGGGACTCGTAATCAGACCCAGTACTTC
CASSTPPGTRNQTQYF
>TRBD1|TRBJ1-2|NA|TRBV13
TGTGCCAGCAGCCAGGGGACAGGTCCTTCGGGGGGCTACACCTTC
CASSQGTGPSGGYTF
>NA|TRBJ1-4|NA|TRBV7-2
TGTGCCAGCAGCTTAAGTCCAACTAATGAAAAACTGTTTTTT
CASSLSPTNEKLFF
>TRBD1|TRBJ1-6|NA|TRBV7-9
TGTGCCAGCAGCTTACAGACAGGGTTGATGGGTTCACCCCTCCACTTT
CASSLQTGLMGSPLHF
>TRBD2|TRBJ2-3|NA|TRBV9
TGTGCCAGCAGCGTAGCACCGCGGGGGGAAATGGATACGCAGTATTTT
CASSVAPRGEMDTQYF
>NA|TRBJ2-6|NA|TRBV5-8
TGTGCCAGCAGCTTGCTCCCTGGGGCCAACGTCCTGACTTTC
CASSLLPGANVLTF
>NA|TRBJ2-7|NA|TRBV5-1
TGCGCCAGCAGCTTAGGGACAGAGCAGTACTTC
CASSLGTEQYF
>NA|TRBJ1-3|NA|TRBV11-2
TGTGCCAGCAGCTTAGATCTAAGACAGGGAAACACCATATATTTT
CASSLDLRQGNTIYF
>TRBD2|TRBJ2-2|NA|TRBV2
TGTGCCAGCCATAGCGGGGGCGACACCGGGGAGCTGTTTTTT
CASHSGGDTGELFF
>TRBD1|TRBJ1-5|once|TRBV18
TGTGCCAGCTCACTCTCGACAGGGTTTGGAAGCAATCAGCCCCAGCATTTT
CASSLSTGFGSNQPQHF
>NA|TRBJ1-4|once|TRBV25-1
TGTGCCAGCAGTGAATGGCAGGTGGGGGAAAAACTGTTTTTT
CASSEWQVGEKLFF
>TRBD2|TRBJ2-2|few|TRBV5-1
TGCGCCAGCAGCTTGGGTTCTAGCGGCTACACCGGGGAGCTGTTTTTT
CASSLGSSGYTGELFF
>NA|TRBJ1-4|NA|TRBV5-6
TGTGCCAGCACCCCGGGAGATGGTGAAAAACTGTTTTTT
CASTPGDGEKLFF
>NA|TRBJ1-1|NA|TRBV7-9
TGTGCCAGCAGCTCCCGGGACTCAGGATCGGAAGCTTTCTTT
CASSSRDSGSEAFF
>TRBD1|TRBJ1-5|NA|TRBV2
TGTGCCAGCGGGGGGACAGGGTATCAGCCCCAGCATTTT
CASGGTGYQPQHF
>NA|TRBJ2-5|NA|TRBV5-1
TGCGCCAGCAGCTTGGAGGGCAGCCGGGGCCAAGAGACCCAGTACTTC
CASSLEGSRGQETQYF
>NA|TRBJ2-7|NA|TRBV18
TGTGCCAGCTCACCCCGGCCAGGGTTGGACGAGCAGTACTTC
CASSPRPGLDEQYF
>NA|TRBJ2-1|NA|TRBV9
TGTGCCAGCAGCTTATCAACAGACTACCCTGGGCAGTTCTTC
CASSLSTDYPGQFF
>TRBD2|TRBJ2-7|NA|TRBV18
TGTGCCAGCTCACCCTCTAGCGGGCTAAGCTCCTACGAGCAGTACTTC
CASSPSSGLSSYEQYF
>NA|TRBJ2-3|once|TRBV14
TGTGCCAGCAGCCAGGGGAGCGCAGATACGCAGTATTTT
CASSQGSADTQYF
>TRBD2|TRBJ2-1|NA|TRBV27
TGTGCCAGCGGGTCGTATAGCGGGAGGGAGCAGTTCTTC
CASGSYSGREQFF
>NA|TRBJ2-7|NA|TRBV7-2
TGTGCCAGCAGCTTAGGCGATCCGCTCCGGTACTTC
CASSLGDPLRYF
>TRBD2|TRBJ2-1|NA|TRBV19
TGTGCCAGTAGTATCCAGGCGGTAGCGGGACCCCACAATGAGCAGTTCTTC
CASSIQAVAGPHNEQFF
>NA|TRBJ1-2|NA|TRBV15
TGTGCCACCAGCCGGGACTTTATGGGTGGCTACACCTTC
CATSRDFMGGYTF
>TRBD2|TRBJ2-7|NA|TRBV2
TGTGCCAGCAGAACTTATAGCGGGAACCTGTACGAGCAGTACTTC
CASRTYSGNLYEQYF
>NA|TRBJ1-3|NA|TRBV19
TGTGCCAGTAGCCTGGGAGGCGCTGAAGGAAACACCATATATTTT
CASSLGGAEGNTIYF
>NA|TRBJ1-1|NA|TRBV7-9
TGTGCCACCAATAAAGGGCGGCTGAACACTGAAGCTTTCTTT
CATNKGRLNTEAFF